A selection of T cell receptor beta chains follows, all from one sample in a study of follicular helper T cells after annual influenza vaccination. Some clones are missing from TCRdb's copy, which holds only in-frame ones; the method was immunoSEQ multiplex PCR. The data contain about 10,000 clones, about 80% of them singletons. This sample comprised CXCR5- memory CD4+ T cells sorted from blood, obtained 7 days after influenza vaccination. Receptors were obtained from an adult who received the influenza vaccine. Each CDR3 is given with its conserved first and last residue. A D gene is named only where the DNA matches it firmly. Clone size appears in some rows only: once, few, many, or a class for an expanded clone.

clone_size	v_call	d_call	j_call	cdr3_nt	cdr3_aa
.	TRBV7-2	.	TRBJ2-7	TGTGCCAGCAGCTTAGCGGGACTCGGCAGGGCCGAGCAGTACTTC	CASSLAGLGRAEQYF
.	TRBV15	TRBD2	TRBJ2-7	TGTGCCACCAGCAGAGCGACTAGCGGGGGTCCCTCCTACGAGCAGTACTTC	CATSRATSGGPSYEQYF
.	TRBV19	TRBD2	TRBJ2-1	TGTGCCAGTCCAGCGGGGGGGCCCGTACGCGGCGAGCAGTTCTTC	CASPAGGPVRGEQFF
.	TRBV18	.	TRBJ2-5	TGTGCCAGCTCACCGCCGGACTCAAGGAGCCAGTACTTC	CASSPPDSRSQYF
few	TRBV6-5	TRBD1	TRBJ2-7	TGTGCCAGCAGACCAGAGGCTCAGGGGGCGGGGGAGCAGTACTTC	CASRPEAQGAGEQYF
few	TRBV14	.	TRBJ1-4	TGTGCCAGCAGCCAAGAGGTGGAGTCGACTAATGAAAAACTGTTTTTT	CASSQEVESTNEKLFF
.	TRBV6-5	.	TRBJ1-2	TGTGCCAGCAGTTATTCGGTAAACTATGGCTACACCTTC	CASSYSVNYGYTF
.	TRBV7-9	.	TRBJ1-2	TGTGCCAGCAGCTTAGCAGGGAAGAACTATGGCTACACCTTC	CASSLAGKNYGYTF
.	TRBV5-4	.	TRBJ1-6	TGTGCCAGCAGCCGGGACGCAAGCTCCTATAATTCACCCCTCCACTTT	CASSRDASSYNSPLHF
.	TRBV18	.	TRBJ2-3	TGTGCCAGCTCACCTTGGGATACGCAGTATTTT	CASSPWDTQYF
.	TRBV6-4	.	TRBJ2-2	TGTGCCAGCAGGGGGGCCAACACCGGGGAGCTGTTTTTT	CASRGANTGELFF
.	TRBV28	.	TRBJ1-2	TGTGCCAGCAGCTCTGGACAGACCTATGGCTACACCTTC	CASSSGQTYGYTF
.	TRBV19	TRBD1	TRBJ1-1	TGTGCCAGTAGTAGGTACGGGACAGGGGATATTGAAGCTTTCTTT	CASSRYGTGDIEAFF
.	TRBV4-3	TRBD1	TRBJ1-2	TGCGCCAGCAGCCCGAGGACAGGCGATGGCTACACCTTC	CASSPRTGDGYTF
.	TRBV7-6	.	TRBJ1-3	TGTGCCAGCAGCTTAGAGGGAAACACCATATATTTT	CASSLEGNTIYF
.	TRBV4-3	.	TRBJ1-2	TGCGCCAGCAGCCGGGTGGGGGAGAGGGGCTACACCTTC	CASSRVGERGYTF
.	TRBV5-4	.	TRBJ2-5	TGTGTCAGCAGTTCTAGAAGACCAGGAGAGACCCAGTACTTC	CVSSSRRPGETQYF
.	TRBV7-2	TRBD2	TRBJ2-5	TGTGCCAGCAGCTTAGGTCTAGCGGGGGGAGAGACCCAGTACTTC	CASSLGLAGGETQYF
.	TRBV2	.	TRBJ1-5	TGTGCCAGCAGTGAAACCCCAGGGGCCTTTCAGCCCCAGCATTTT	CASSETPGAFQPQHF
.	TRBV5-6	TRBD1	TRBJ1-2	TGTGCCAGCAGCTCAGGACAGGTCTATGGCTACACCTTC	CASSSGQVYGYTF
.	TRBV11-2	TRBD2	TRBJ2-3	TGTGCCAGCAGTAACGACCGACTAGCGGGCCGCACAGATACGCAGTATTTT	CASSNDRLAGRTDTQYF
.	TRBV11-3	.	TRBJ2-4	TGTGCCAGCAGCTTAAGTGCAACGGCGGACATTCAGTACTTC	CASSLSATADIQYF
.	TRBV4-3	.	TRBJ1-2	TGCGCCAGCAGCCAAGAATTAGTGACAGTACCCTATGGCTACACCTTC	CASSQELVTVPYGYTF
.	TRBV9	.	TRBJ1-2	TGTGCCAGCAGCCCCGAGGGGAGGGGCGGCGGCTACACCTTC	CASSPEGRGGGYTF
.	TRBV15	TRBD2	TRBJ2-7	TGTGCCACCTCAGGAGGGCCGGGAGGGGCCAGCTCCTACGAGCAGTACTTC	CATSGGPGGASSYEQYF
.	TRBV19	.	TRBJ1-2	TGTGCCAGTAGTATGCTACCCGCTCAAGACTACACCTTC	CASSMLPAQDYTF
.	TRBV19	.	TRBJ1-2	TGTGCCAGTAGTATAGAGAGCCGATTAAACTATGGCTACACCTTC	CASSIESRLNYGYTF
.	TRBV19	TRBD2	TRBJ2-5	TGTGCCAGTGGGAGGACTAGCGGGGGCCGTCCCCACGGGACCCAGTACTTC	CASGRTSGGRPHGTQYF
.	TRBV5-4	.	TRBJ1-2	TGTGCCAGCAGCCGGGACGGATTATCCTATGGCTACACCTTC	CASSRDGLSYGYTF
once	TRBV2	TRBD2	TRBJ2-1	TGTGCCAGCACCCACGAGCGGGGGGTCTACAATGAGCAGTTCTTC	CASTHERGVYNEQFF
.	TRBV6-1	TRBD2	TRBJ2-7	TGTGCCACGGGCAGCGGGGGTACCTACGAGCAGTACTTC	CATGSGGTYEQYF
.	TRBV9	.	TRBJ2-2	TGTGCCAGCAGCGTACATTTGGGGCGCGACACCGGGGAGCTGTTTTTT	CASSVHLGRDTGELFF
.	TRBV16	.	TRBJ1-5	TGTGCCAGCAGCCAAGGGGGGGGAGGTCAGCCCCAGCATTTT	CASSQGGGGQPQHF
.	TRBV6-6	.	TRBJ1-1	TGTGCCAGCAGTTCCCACCTGGGCTCATCAAGGGAAGCTTTCTTT	CASSSHLGSSREAFF
few	TRBV5-6	.	TRBJ1-2	TGTGCCAGCAGCAAGGGACGGGTGTATGGCTACACCTTC	CASSKGRVYGYTF
.	TRBV11-3	TRBD1	TRBJ2-7	TGTGCCAGCAGCTTATCTATGTATCATTTGGGGACAGGGGGTGCCGAGCAGTACTTC	CASSLSMYHLGTGGAEQYF
.	TRBV19	TRBD2	TRBJ2-5	TGTGCCAGCGCGGGGGATTTTGGGACCCAGTACTTC	CASAGDFGTQYF
.	TRBV6-5	TRBD1	TRBJ1-1	TGTGCCAGCAGGCCGGACAGGGAAACTGAAGCTTTCTTT	CASRPDRETEAFF
.	TRBV6-5	TRBD1	TRBJ1-6	TGTGCCAGCAGTGGGGACAGGGAAAATTCACCCCTCCACTTT	CASSGDRENSPLHF
.	TRBV5-1	.	TRBJ2-7	TGCGCCAGCAGGCTCACGCTCGAGACAGTCTACGAGCAGTACTTC	CASRLTLETVYEQYF
.	TRBV5-1	.	TRBJ2-3	TGCGCCAGCAAGGCGGGGAAGGATACGCAGTATTTT	CASKAGKDTQYF
few	TRBV19	TRBD1	TRBJ1-2	TGTGCCAGTTCCGACAGGGACCACTATGGCTACACCTTC	CASSDRDHYGYTF
.	TRBV28	.	TRBJ2-3	TGTGCCAGCAGTCCCGGGGGATCCACAGATACGCAGTATTTT	CASSPGGSTDTQYF
.	TRBV5-6	.	TRBJ1-4	TGTGCCAGCAGCTTGGCCTCTGGGACGGGGAATGAAAAACTGTTTTTT	CASSLASGTGNEKLFF
.	TRBV5-1	TRBD2	TRBJ2-3	TGCGCCAGCAGCAAGGGACTAGCCGATACGCAGTATTTT	CASSKGLADTQYF
.	TRBV5-8	.	TRBJ1-2	TGTGCCAGCAGCCCTTGGGGGAGAGGAAGCGATGGCTACACCTTC	CASSPWGRGSDGYTF
.	TRBV11-2	.	TRBJ1-3	TGTGCCAGCAGCTCCGGAGGAAACACCATATATTTT	CASSSGGNTIYF
once	TRBV29-1	TRBD1	TRBJ1-1	TGCAGCGTAGCGGGGACAGGGGGAACTGAAGCTTTCTTT	CSVAGTGGTEAFF
.	TRBV2	.	TRBJ1-1	TGTGCCAGCATGCCCCAGGGGACCCGAACATACACTGAAGCTTTCTTT	CASMPQGTRTYTEAFF
.	TRBV6-4	TRBD2	TRBJ2-1	TGTGCCAGCAGTGAATTAGCGGGGGGTGGCTACAATGAGCAGTTCTTC	CASSELAGGGYNEQFF
.	TRBV5-8	.	TRBJ2-7	TGTGCCAGCAGCCGGGCCAGGAGAACCTACGAGCAGTACTTC	CASSRARRTYEQYF
.	TRBV6-1	TRBD1	TRBJ1-1	TGTGCCAGCAGTGTGTCAGGGGGCGCGTCCGAAGCTTTCTTT	CASSVSGGASEAFF
.	TRBV11-2	.	TRBJ1-6	TGTGCCAGCAGCTTAACGCAGGGAGTGGGGTTGTCCTATAATTCACCCCTCCACTTT	CASSLTQGVGLSYNSPLHF
.	TRBV5-1	.	TRBJ1-6	TGCGCCAGCAGCTTGGAGGGGGGGGCGGGTTCACCCCTCCACTTT	CASSLEGGAGSPLHF